A single sample is the source of the 29 T cell receptor beta chains below, sequenced in a study of cytomegalovirus exposure and HLA in healthy donors. PCR used 60 Vbeta primers and 13 Jbeta primers. Generated by immunoSEQ multiplex PCR, the TCRdb table keeps only in-frame clones and is missing some. The sample lists 100,000 or so clones; approximately 73% were seen once. The sequenced sample consisted of PBMCs. Source of these receptors: a woman aged 45 to 65 in good health and CMV-seropositive.

The V and J genes are TRBV5-4 and TRBJ2-1; 8 bases align to TRBD2. Germline values: CDR1 SGHNT, CDR2 YYREEE (reference sequence). This CDR3 region has 14 residues. V trimming: 5 bases; J trimming: 4 bases; junction bases outside the gene matches: 5. The CDR3 sequence is CASRERESYNEQFF. DNA of the CDR3: TGTGCCAGCAGAGAGCGGGAGTCGTACAATGAGCAGTTCTTC.

CDR3 sequence (DNA): TGTGCCAGCAGCCCACGGGCGAACACCGGGGAGCTGTTTTTT. The encoded protein is CASSPRANTGELFF. The chain joins TRBV7-3 to TRBJ2-2, with D uncertain. The germline V gene has CDR1 SGHTA and CDR2 FQGTGA. This CDR3 region has 14 residues. The V and J ends lost 5 bases and 0 bases respectively, with 7 bases between them.

The chain combines TRBV12-2 with TRBJ2-2; TRBD2 is the table's D call and was not checked against the DNA. TRBV12-2 is recorded as a pseudogene. CDR3 length: 21 residues. The CDR3 region has the DNA TGTGCAAGTCGCTTAGTATTTGGCCCCGCGGTTGGAGCGGATTATCCCGGGGAGCTGTTTTTT. As protein: CASRLVFGPAVGADYPGELFF.

The J gene is TRBJ1-5, the V gene TRBV18; 12 bases map to TRBD1. Germline trimming cut 4 bases from V and 6 bases from J; bases unmatched to any gene: 4. The germline gives CDR1 KGHSH, CDR2 LQKENI. The CDR3 consists of 15 residues. CDR3 amino acids: CASSLGTGGIQPQHF. The CDR3 DNA reads TGTGCCAGCTCACTGGGGACAGGGGGCATTCAGCCCCAGCATTTT. The full variable domain, completed using reference TRBV18 and TRBJ1-5, is NAGVMQNPRHLVRRRGQEARLRCSPMKGHSHVYWYRQLPEEGLKFMVYLQKENIIDESGMPKERFSAEFPKEGPSILRIQQVVRGDSAAYFCASSLGTGGIQPQHFGDGTRLSIL.

J is TRBJ1-1 and V is TRBV5-1; D is perhaps TRBD1 (5 bases). The CDR3 totals 15 residues. V was clipped by 0 bases and J by 2 bases, with 11 bases between them. From germline, CDR1 is SGHRS and CDR2 YFSETQ. The DNA of the CDR3 is TGCGCCAGCAGCTTGGAACCCAGGGCCAACACTGAAGCTTTCTTT. Its protein product is CASSLEPRANTEAFF.

J is TRBJ1-1 and V is TRBV9; 7 bases match TRBD1. The V gene end was trimmed by 5 bases and the J gene end by 1 base; junction bases not matched to a gene: 8. Germline V lookup: CDR1 SGDLS, CDR2 YYNGEE. The CDR3 sequence is 15 residues long. CDR3 protein: CASSLRQGGNTEAFF. As DNA, the CDR3 is TGTGCCAGCAGTCTCAGACAGGGAGGGAACACTGAAGCTTTCTTT.

This chain links TRBV9 with TRBJ2-4; D might be TRBD2 (5 bases). CDR3 length equals 15 residues. Trimming shortened V by 4 bases and J by 7 bases, and 18 bases separated the two germline ends. Looked up from germline, CDR1 is SGDLS and CDR2 is YYNGEE. The CDR3 bases are TGTGCCAGCAGCTCCCACAACCGGGGTCGGAACATTCAGTACTTC. Its protein product is CASSSHNRGRNIQYF.

The chain has TRBV7-6 and TRBJ1-4, with 12 bases aligning to TRBD1. The CDR3 is 17 amino acids. Germline V gene sequence: CDR1 SGHVS, CDR2 FNYEAQ. V gave up 3 bases and J gave up 10 bases; unmatched junction bases: 12. DNA for the CDR3: TGTGCCAGCAGCTTTGAGACCGGGACAGGGGGCCAGGGAAAACTGTTTTTT. Protein product: CASSFETGTGGQGKLFF. Full variable domain (rest looked up from reference TRBV7-6 and TRBJ1-4): GAGVSQSPRYKVTKRGQDVALRCDPISGHVSLYWYRQALGQGPEFLTYFNYEAQQDKSGLPNDRFSAERPEGSISTLTIQRTEQRDSAMYRCASSFETGTGGQGKLFFGSGTQLSVL.

V gene TRBV14 combines with J gene TRBJ1-2, with D possibly being TRBD1 (5 bases). V dropped 1 base and J dropped 6 bases, with 12 bases sitting between them. In germline, CDR1 is SGHDN, CDR2 FVKESK. The CDR3 covers 14 residues. The CDR3 nucleotides are TGTGCCAGCAGCCAAGGGCGACAGTGGCATGGCTACACCTTC. Translation: CASSQGRQWHGYTF.

This chain connects TRBV6-4 to TRBJ1-1; the D is unclear. Germline lookup yields CDR1 MRHNA and CDR2 SNTAGT. V lost 8 bases and J lost 7, with 8 bases in between. This CDR3 spans 10 amino acids. CDR3 loop: CASRSSEAFF. The CDR3 bases are TGTGCCAGCCGGTCGAGTGAAGCTTTCTTT.

The chain joins TRBV7-3 to TRBJ2-2; no reliable D call. Germline values: CDR1 SGHTA, CDR2 FQGTGA. This CDR3 spans 12 amino acids. V was pared by 5 bases and J by 4 bases, with 5 bases between. CDR3 DNA sequence: TGTGCCAGCAGCATCCTCACCGGGGAGCTGTTTTTT. Amino acids: CASSILTGELFF.

The sample holds a few counts of this clone. The chain links TRBV6-1 to TRBJ1-4; 7 bases are shared with TRBD1. Germline loops: CDR1 MNHNS, CDR2 SASEGT. The CDR3 runs 17 residues. After removal of 2 bases from V and 0 bases from J, the junction contained 6 bases not matched to a gene. The CDR3 loop reads CASSESNRGPTNEKLFF. CDR3 DNA sequence: TGTGCCAGCAGTGAATCTAACAGGGGCCCAACTAATGAAAAACTGTTTTTT.

The DNA of the CDR3 is TGTGCCAGCAGGGTCTCGGGGACAGTTAGATATGGCTACACCTTC. Amino acid sequence: CASRVSGTVRYGYTF. This chain connects TRBV27 to TRBJ1-2; TRBD1 matches 7 bases. The V gene's germline CDR1 is MNHEY and CDR2 SMNVEV (reference sequence). J lost 5 bases, V lost 6 bases, and 12 bases had no gene match. This CDR3 has 15 amino acids.

The chain combines TRBV10-1 with TRBJ2-5, with 8 bases aligning to TRBD1. The CDR3 has 21 residues. Per germline, CDR1 WNHNN and CDR2 SYGVQD (reference sequence). V was clipped by 6 bases and J by 4 bases; unmatched bases: 28. The CDR3 nucleotides read TGCGCCAGCAGGGCCCCCTACCCGACAGGGGACGGGCCTGAGGAGGGAGAGACCCAGTACTTC. It specifies CASRAPYPTGDGPEEGETQYF.

This chain connects TRBV5-4 to TRBJ2-1; D not certain. V was shortened by 4 bases and J by 6 bases, with 17 bases between the two germline ends. Germline loops: CDR1 SGHNT, CDR2 YYREEE (reference sequence). The CDR3 covers 15 residues. CDR3 DNA sequence: TGTGCCAGCAGCGACGGTCCTGGAGTCGGCAATGAGCAGTTCTTC. Translating it yields CASSDGPGVGNEQFF.

This chain joins TRBV7-8 and TRBJ1-5, with 9 bases aligning to TRBD1. The CDR3 is made up of 15 amino acids. With V trimmed by 5 bases and J by 4 bases, 6 bases remained unmatched. CDR1 and CDR2 from the germline V gene are SGHVS and FQNEAQ. In DNA form, the CDR3 reads TGTGCCAGCAGCCCTGGGACAGGGCCGAATCAGCCCCAGCATTTT. Its protein product is CASSPGTGPNQPQHF.

The rearrangement uses TRBV7-2 and TRBJ1-2; D might be TRBD1 (6 bases). Germline loops: CDR1 SGHTA, CDR2 FQGNSA. V shed 6 bases and J shed 4 bases, with 12 bases lying between them. CDR3 size: 13 residues. The CDR3 region has the DNA TGTGCCAGCAGGAAGCAGGGGCGCTATGGCTACACCTTC. Translated, it gives CASRKQGRYGYTF. Based on the CDR3 plus reference TRBV7-2 and TRBJ1-2, the full variable domain is GAGVSQSPSNKVTEKGKDVELRCDPISGHTALYWYRQSLGQGLEFLIYFQGNSAPDKSGLPSDRFSAERTGGSVSTLTIQRTQQEDSAVYLCASRKQGRYGYTFGSGTRLTVV.

This sequence joins TRBV5-1 and TRBJ2-1, with a weak D call TRBD1 (6 bases). Trimming stripped 3 bases from V and 10 bases from J, with 14 bases between. The germline CDR1 and CDR2 sequences are SGHRS and YFSETQ. The CDR3 loop spans 13 amino acids. The CDR3 spells CASSSNPGQEQFF. The CDR3 coding sequence is TGCGCCAGCAGCTCCAACCCTGGACAGGAGCAGTTCTTC.

The chain couples TRBV30 to TRBJ2-1, with 12 bases fitting TRBD2. Germline CDR1 and CDR2: GTSNPN and SVGIG (reference sequence). J gave up 7 bases and V 5 bases, and 3 bases lay outside the gene matches. CDR3 length: 13 residues. CDR3 sequence: CAWGTSGLNEQFF. The DNA for the CDR3 is TGTGCCTGGGGGACTAGCGGGCTGAATGAGCAGTTCTTC.

The chain combines TRBV5-1 with TRBJ2-5; 9 positions match TRBD2. Gene TRBJ2-7 matches the end of the DNA better, so the J call may be wrong. The CDR3 sequence is 14 residues long. Germline loops: CDR1 SGHRS, CDR2 YFSETQ. The CDR3 region has the DNA TGCGCCAGCAGCTTAGCTAGCGGGGTGTACGAGCAGTACTTC. Its translation: CASSLASGVYEQYF.

The chain joins TRBV5-4 to TRBJ1-6; 8 nucleotides match TRBD1. Germline lookup yields CDR1 SGHNT and CDR2 YYREEE (reference sequence). CDR3 length equals 14 residues. V dropped 3 bases and J dropped 7; count of bases not matched to a gene: 3. The CDR3 reads CASSSGQENSPLHF. As DNA, the CDR3 is TGTGCCAGCAGCTCGGGACAGGAGAATTCACCCCTCCACTTT.

The chain uses TRBV30 and TRBJ1-2; TRBD1 matches at 10 bases. Germline V gene data show CDR1 as GTSNPN and CDR2 as SVGIG (reference sequence). The V gene end was trimmed by 1 base and the J gene end by 4 bases; junction bases not matched to a gene: 3. CDR3 size: 14 residues. The CDR3 sequence is CAWSEGQGPYGYTF. CDR3 bases: TGTGCCTGGAGTGAGGGACAGGGGCCCTATGGCTACACCTTC.

This chain connects TRBV19 to TRBJ1-2, with 7 bases lining up with TRBD1. CDR3 length: 14 amino acids. Germline CDR1 is LNHDA and CDR2 is SQIVND (reference sequence). Losses at the gene ends were 7 bases for V and 4 bases for J; bases not matched to a gene: 9. CDR3 DNA: TGTGCCAGTAAAATGAGGGACAGAGCCTATGGCTACACCTTC. Amino acids: CASKMRDRAYGYTF.

The V call is TRBV10-2, the J call TRBJ1-2; D unresolved. The CDR3 extends over 13 amino acids. Germline V CDR1 and CDR2: WSHSY, SAAADI. The V and J ends lost 4 bases and 8 bases respectively, with 14 bases between them. CDR3 in amino acids: CASSGSAAGGYTF. For the CDR3, the DNA is TGCGCCAGCAGTGGATCGGCAGCGGGAGGCTACACCTTC.

This chain links TRBV5-6 with TRBJ1-6, with D possibly being TRBD1 (6 bases). This CDR3 spans 15 amino acids. Trimming left V 4 bases short and J 8 bases short, with 16 bases between. Per germline, CDR1 SGHDT and CDR2 YYEEEE. CDR3 nucleotide sequence: TGTGCCAGCAGCATAACGAGGGGGAGAGATTCACCCCTCCACTTT. Protein product: CASSITRGRDSPLHF.

The CDR3 nucleotides are TGTGCCAGCAGCTTGAGCGGGAGAGGTCGGAATGAGCAGTTCTTC. It specifies CASSLSGRGRNEQFF. The gene calls are TRBV5-5 and TRBJ2-1; the match to TRBD2 covers 8 bases. V was pared by 1 base and J by 7 bases, with 7 bases of the junction left unmatched. The CDR3 is 15 residues long. CDR1 and CDR2 (germline): SGHKS, YYEKEE (reference sequence).

CDR3 nucleotides: TGTGCCAGCAGCTCATTTAGCGGGACCTACAATGAGCAGTTCTTC. As protein: CASSSFSGTYNEQFF. The J gene is TRBJ2-1, the V gene TRBV11-3; TRBD2 aligns across 8 bases. Looked up from germline, CDR1 is SGHNT and CDR2 is YENEEA. The CDR3 covers 15 residues. Trimming cost V 4 bases and J 2 bases; bases outside gene matches: 4.

The chain joins TRBV5-1 to TRBJ1-1; 7 bases agree with TRBD1. This CDR3 is 14 amino acids long. Looked up from germline, CDR1 is SGHRS and CDR2 is YFSETQ. Trimming at V came to 5 bases and at J to 1 base, leaving 5 bases not matched to a gene. The CDR3 bases are TGCGCCAGCAGAGGAGGGGGCAGGAACACTGAAGCTTTCTTT. This translates into CASRGGGRNTEAFF.

The chain couples TRBV5-6 to TRBJ2-7; a possible D gene is TRBD2 (5 bases). The germline CDR1 and CDR2 sequences are SGHDT and YYEEEE. Trimming stripped 0 bases from V and 0 bases from J, with 7 bases between. There are 14 residues in the CDR3. DNA for the CDR3: TGTGCCAGCAGCTTGGAAGGGAGCTCCTACGAGCAGTACTTC. Translating gives CASSLEGSSYEQYF.